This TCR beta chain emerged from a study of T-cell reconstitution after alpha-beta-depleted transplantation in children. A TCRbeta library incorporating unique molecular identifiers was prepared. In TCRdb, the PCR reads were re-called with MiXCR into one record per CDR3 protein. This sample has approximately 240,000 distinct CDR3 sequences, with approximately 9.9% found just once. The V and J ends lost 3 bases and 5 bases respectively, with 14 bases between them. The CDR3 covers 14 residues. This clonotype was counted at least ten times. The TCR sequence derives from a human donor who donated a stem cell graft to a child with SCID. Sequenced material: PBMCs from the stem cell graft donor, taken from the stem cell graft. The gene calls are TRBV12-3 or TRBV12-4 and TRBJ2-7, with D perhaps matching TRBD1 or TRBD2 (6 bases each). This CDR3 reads CASSFSGGTHEQYF. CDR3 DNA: TGTGCCAGCAGTTTTTCCGGGGGCACCCACGAGCAGTACTTC.